The clone carrying this T cell receptor beta chain was observed many times. This CDR3 is built from 15 residues. The germline CDR1 and CDR2 sequences are MRHNA and SNTAGT. Trimming took 6 bases from V and 2 from J; bases not matched to a gene: 8. This record comes from a study of human T cells and chemical hapten exposure. TCRdb fed the 5' RACE reads into MiXCR, producing one record per CDR3 protein. Here the sample spans more than 140,000 distinct CDR3 sequences, 4.1% being singletons. It was from unfractionated whole blood that total RNA was extracted. The rearrangement links TRBV6-4 to TRBJ2-3, with 7 bases matching TRBD1. The clonotype originates from a female donor in good health. CDR3 sequence: CASSADGTDTDTQYF. In DNA, the CDR3 is TGTGCCAGCAGCGCCGATGGGACAGACACAGATACGCAGTATTTT.